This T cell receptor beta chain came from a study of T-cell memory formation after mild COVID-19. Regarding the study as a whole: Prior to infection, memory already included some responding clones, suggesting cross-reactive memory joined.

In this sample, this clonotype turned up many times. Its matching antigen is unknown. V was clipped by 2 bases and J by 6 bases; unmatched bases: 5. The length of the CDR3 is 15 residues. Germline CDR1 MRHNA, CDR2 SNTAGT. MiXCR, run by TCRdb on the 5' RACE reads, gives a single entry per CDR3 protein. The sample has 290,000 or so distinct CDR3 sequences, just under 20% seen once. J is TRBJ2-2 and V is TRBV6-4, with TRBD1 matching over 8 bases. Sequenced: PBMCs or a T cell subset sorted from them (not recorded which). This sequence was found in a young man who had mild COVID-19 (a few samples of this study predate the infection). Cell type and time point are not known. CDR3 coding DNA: TGTGCCAGCAGTGACGGCAGGGGGCATTCCGGGGAGCTGTTTTTT. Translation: CASSDGRGHSGELFF.